These 32 T cell receptor beta chains were all obtained from the same sample, sequenced in a study of T-cell memory formation after mild COVID-19. Each CDR3 protein is one row after TCRdb ran MiXCR on the 5' RACE reads. The repertoire includes 300,000 to 400,000 distinct CDR3 sequences, around 15% of them detected once, and under 25% sits in the top ten. Specimen: PBMCs or a T cell subset sorted from them (not recorded which). The receptor set was obtained from a man younger than 35 who had mild COVID-19 (a few samples of this study predate the infection). Cell type and time point are not known.

The V call is TRBV20-1, the J call TRBJ2-1; D perhaps matches TRBD2 (6 bases). Germline V gene sequence: CDR1 DFQATT, CDR2 SNEGSKA (reference sequence). The CDR3 extends over 15 amino acids. Between the trimmed V and J ends, which lost 3 bases and 2 bases, there was a span of 14 bases. The CDR3 reads CSASGAGFPYNEQFF. The CDR3 DNA reads TGCAGTGCTAGCGGAGCGGGTTTTCCCTACAATGAGCAGTTCTTC.

The chain has TRBV14 and TRBJ2-1; a weak D match, TRBD2 (6 bases). Trimming pared 4 bases from V and 9 bases from J, leaving 19 bases between. In germline, CDR1 is SGHDN, CDR2 FVKESK. The CDR3 sequence is 15 residues long. The CDR3 region is CASSRLARPLIEQFF. Written as DNA, the CDR3 is TGTGCCAGCAGCCGGCTAGCGAGGCCCCTCATTGAGCAGTTCTTC.

This clonotype was observed a few times. The V gene is TRBV10-3, the J gene TRBJ2-2, with D uncertain. Germline loops: CDR1 ENHRY, CDR2 SYGVKD. V dropped 0 bases and J dropped 6 bases, with 8 bases sitting between them. The CDR3 runs to 14 residues. CDR3 sequence: CAISESSQSGELFF. The CDR3, as DNA: TGTGCCATCAGTGAGTCGTCGCAGTCCGGGGAGCTGTTTTTT.

The chain has TRBV6-1 and TRBJ2-7; no reliable D call. CDR3 length: 13 amino acids. Trimming pared 6 bases from V and 2 bases from J, leaving 11 bases between. Germline-derived CDR1 and CDR2 are MNHNS and SASEGT. CDR3 coding DNA: TGTGCCAGCAGCTTCGACCCCGCCTACGAGCAGTACTTC. It specifies CASSFDPAYEQYF.

The genes are TRBV25-1 and TRBJ2-7; 11 bases line up with TRBD2. V lost 7 bases and J lost 4; bases outside the gene matches: 15. Germline V gene data show CDR1 as MGHDK and CDR2 as SYGVNS. The CDR3 sequence is 17 residues long. DNA for the CDR3: TGTGCCAGCACCCCACTAGCGGGGGTCCCCGCTTATTACGAGCAGTACGTC. Translation gives CASTPLAGVPAYYEQYV.

V is TRBV11-2 and J is TRBJ2-3, with 10 bases fitting TRBD2. The CDR3 extends over 18 amino acids. The V gene's germline CDR1 is SGHAT and CDR2 FQNNGV. After removal of 1 base from V and 2 bases from J, the junction contained 9 bases not matched to a gene. CDR3 protein: CASSLAGVLAGHTDTQYF. The CDR3 DNA reads TGTGCCAGCAGCTTAGCGGGCGTACTAGCGGGGCACACAGATACGCAGTATTTT.

This chain uses TRBV5-1 with TRBJ1-1; possible D gene TRBD1, 5 bases. Trimming shortened V by 4 bases and J by 0 bases, and 13 bases separated the two germline ends. CDR1 and CDR2 (germline): SGHRS, YFSETQ. The CDR3 runs to 15 residues. Written as DNA, the CDR3 is TGCGCCAGCAGCGATCAGGGTCCCATGAACACTGAAGCTTTCTTT. Translation gives CASSDQGPMNTEAFF.

The chain is built from TRBV4-1 and TRBJ1-1; D is uncertain. V was shortened by 0 bases and J by 2 bases, with 16 bases between the two germline ends. The length of the CDR3 is 17 residues. CDR1 MGHRA and CDR2 YSYEKL come from the germline V gene. The CDR3 bases are TGCGCCAGCAGCCAAGAAGGTCCACCAACGGTTAACACTGAAGCTTTCTTT. It codes for CASSQEGPPTVNTEAFF.

The chain joins TRBV6-4 to TRBJ2-1; TRBD1 aligns across 10 bases. Per germline, CDR1 MRHNA and CDR2 SNTAGT. The V gene end was trimmed by 9 bases and the J gene end by 1 base; junction bases not matched to a gene: 6. The length of the CDR3 is 15 residues. CDR3 in DNA: TGTGCCAGGGCGACAGGGGGCTGGTCCTACAATGAGCAGTTCTTC. Translation: CARATGGWSYNEQFF.

V is TRBV3-1 and J is TRBJ2-7; the match to TRBD1 covers 9 bases. The CDR3 consists of 15 residues. Unmatched junction bases numbered 0, after V lost 0 bases and J lost 0 bases. The germline V gene has CDR1 LGHDT and CDR2 YNNKEL (reference sequence). This CDR3 is CASSQEDRGSYEQYF. CDR3 in DNA: TGTGCCAGCAGCCAAGAGGACAGGGGCTCCTACGAGCAGTACTTC.

This clonotype has a handful of counts. This chain connects TRBV5-1 to TRBJ1-2; TRBD1 aligns across 12 bases. Germline V lookup: CDR1 SGHRS, CDR2 YFSETQ. The CDR3 has 14 residues. Germline trimming cut 2 bases from V and 7 bases from J; bases unmatched to any gene: 3. The CDR3 is CASSLGTGGLGYTF. The CDR3 coding sequence is TGCGCCAGCAGCTTAGGGACAGGGGGCCTTGGCTACACCTTC.

The chain carries TRBV5-1 and TRBJ2-1; D is perhaps TRBD1 (6 bases). The CDR3 length is 16 residues. V dropped 0 bases and J dropped 8 bases, with 18 bases sitting between them. Germline CDR1 is SGHRS and CDR2 is YFSETQ. The CDR3 DNA follows: TGCGCCAGCAGCTTGGGAGGGGCGCAGGGGAGAGATGAGCAGTTCTTC. Amino acids: CASSLGGAQGRDEQFF. The full variable domain, rest sourced from reference TRBV5-1 and TRBJ2-1, is KAGVTQTPRYLIKTRGQQVTLSCSPISGHRSVSWYQQTPGQGLQFLFEYFSETQRNKGNFPGRFSGRQFSNSRSEMNVSTLELGDSALYLCASSLGGAQGRDEQFFGPGTRLTVL.

Only a few counts were recorded for this clonotype. The V gene is TRBV5-1, the J gene TRBJ2-2; maybe TRBD1 (6 bases). The ends were cut back, 0 bases at V and 5 bases at J, with 17 bases in the middle. Per germline, CDR1 SGHRS and CDR2 YFSETQ. This CDR3 region has 17 residues. In nucleotides, the CDR3 is TGCGCCAGCAGCTTGGCCGTTCAGGGGAAAAGAACCGGGGAGCTGTTTTTT. It is translated as CASSLAVQGKRTGELFF.

The chain joins TRBV12-3 or TRBV12-4 to TRBJ2-7, with D perhaps matching TRBD1 (7 bases). Trimming stripped 9 bases from V and 1 base from J, with 13 bases between. The CDR3 consists of 13 residues. The CDR3 loop is CASRGTDSYEQYV. CDR3 sequence (DNA): TGTGCCAGTCGCGGGACAGATTCCTACGAGCAGTACGTC.

The chain couples TRBV2 to TRBJ2-5, with 8 bases aligning to TRBD1. The CDR3 is 13 residues long. Per germline, CDR1 SNHLY and CDR2 FYNNEI. V was clipped by 5 bases and J by 5 bases; unmatched bases: 4. Written as DNA, the CDR3 is TGTGCCAGCAGTATAAACAGGGGGGAGACCCAGTACTTC. It codes for CASSINRGETQYF. Based on the CDR3 plus reference TRBV2 and TRBJ2-5, the full variable domain is EPEVTQTPSHQVTQMGQEVILRCVPISNHLYFYWYRQILGQKVEFLVSFYNNEISEKSEIFDDQFSVERPDGSNFTLKIRSTKLEDSAMYFCASSINRGETQYFGPGTRLLVL.

The sample holds many counts of this clonotype. This chain joins TRBV5-4 and TRBJ2-2; unclear D gene. V lost 5 bases, J lost 2 bases, and 13 bases lay in between. The CDR3 spans 15 residues. The germline CDR1 and CDR2 sequences are SGHNT and YYREEE (reference sequence). In DNA form, the CDR3 reads TGTGCCAGCAGTACCCCAGTAGTCAACACCGGGGAGCTGTTTTTT. Translation: CASSTPVVNTGELFF.

V and J are TRBV6-5 and TRBJ1-3; D not certain. Germline CDR1 MNHEY, CDR2 SVGAGI. Trimming cost V 2 bases and J 0 bases, with 5 bases left between them. The CDR3 is 14 amino acids. The CDR3 sequence is CASSYGPSGNTIYF. The DNA of the CDR3 is TGTGCCAGCAGTTACGGTCCCTCTGGAAACACCATATATTTT.

The V call is TRBV19, the J call TRBJ2-2; D remains ambiguous. The ends were cut back, 4 bases at V and 7 bases at J, with 10 bases in the middle. The CDR3 has 13 amino acids. Germline CDR1 reads LNHDA; CDR2 reads SQIVND (reference sequence). CDR3 DNA: TGTGCCAGTAGTACACACATAGACGGGGAGCTGTTTTTT. Its protein is CASSTHIDGELFF.

This clonotype was picked up a small number of times. The chain links TRBV27 to TRBJ2-1; a possible D gene is TRBD2 (7 bases). V lost 5 bases and J lost 2, with 16 bases in between. Germline CDR1 is MNHEY and CDR2 is SMNVEV (reference sequence). This CDR3 has 16 amino acids. CDR3 nucleotide sequence: TGTGCCAGCAGTCCTTTCACGGGGGGCGCCTACAATGAGCAGTTCTTC. Its protein product is CASSPFTGGAYNEQFF.

The chain links TRBV7-9 to TRBJ1-2; D ambiguous. This CDR3 region has 16 residues. Between the trimmed V and J ends, which lost 1 base and 4 bases, there was a span of 16 bases. Germline loops: CDR1 SEHNR, CDR2 FQNEAQ (reference sequence). The chain's CDR3 is CASSLVLGPPIYGYTF. DNA of the CDR3: TGTGCCAGCAGCTTAGTATTAGGGCCACCCATCTATGGCTACACCTTC.

The chain uses TRBV6-2 or TRBV6-3 and TRBJ2-1, with 8 nucleotides matching TRBD1. Trimming took 6 bases from V and 8 from J; bases not matched to a gene: 9. Germline CDR1 MNHEY, CDR2 SVGEGT. This CDR3 contains 14 residues. CDR3 sequence: CASRSTGEVDEQFF. For the CDR3, the DNA is TGTGCCAGCAGGTCGACAGGGGAGGTCGATGAGCAGTTCTTC.

The chain has TRBV28 and TRBJ1-2; TRBD1 matches at 8 bases. There are 13 residues in the CDR3. J gave up 4 bases and V 6 bases, and 4 bases lay outside the gene matches. Germline CDR1 is MDHEN and CDR2 is SYDVKM. CDR3 bases: TGTGCCAGCAGAACCGGGACAGGCTATGGCTACACCTTC. Amino acid sequence: CASRTGTGYGYTF.

This chain joins TRBV5-1 and TRBJ2-7, with D tentatively TRBD1 (5 bases). V lost 2 bases, J lost 1 base, and 13 bases lay in between. This CDR3 comprises 15 residues. Germline lookup yields CDR1 SGHRS and CDR2 YFSETQ. The CDR3 loop reads CASSLIYSGSYEQYF. CDR3 nucleotide sequence: TGCGCCAGCAGCTTAATATACTCAGGGTCCTACGAGCAGTACTTC.

This clonotype was observed a few times. V gene TRBV5-1 combines with J gene TRBJ2-7, with 9 bases matching TRBD1. With 2 bases clipped from V and 5 bases from J, the junction kept 5 bases outside the gene matches. Per germline, CDR1 SGHRS and CDR2 YFSETQ. This CDR3 is 14 amino acids long. The CDR3 bases are TGCGCCAGCAGCTTAATGGGACAGGGAGACGAGCAGTACTTC. Protein product: CASSLMGQGDEQYF. The full variable domain, rest sourced from reference TRBV5-1 and TRBJ2-7, is KAGVTQTPRYLIKTRGQQVTLSCSPISGHRSVSWYQQTPGQGLQFLFEYFSETQRNKGNFPGRFSGRQFSNSRSEMNVSTLELGDSALYLCASSLMGQGDEQYFGPGTRLTVT.

The genes are TRBV7-2 and TRBJ2-3; possible D gene TRBD1, 5 bases. The CDR3 is 16 residues long. Per germline, CDR1 SGHTA and CDR2 FQGNSA. Between the trimmed V and J ends, which lost 1 base and 1 base, there was a span of 12 bases. The DNA for the CDR3 is TGTGCCAGCAGCTTAGGGCCCGGCAGGGGCACAGATACGCAGTATTTT. As protein: CASSLGPGRGTDTQYF.

In DNA form, the CDR3 reads TGCGCCAGCAGCTTTGCGGCTAGCACAGATACGCAGTATTTT. This translates into CASSFAASTDTQYF. The genes are TRBV5-1 and TRBJ2-3, with D unclear. Trimming shortened V by 2 bases and J by 0 bases, and 7 bases separated the two germline ends. The germline V gene encodes CDR1 SGHRS and CDR2 YFSETQ. This CDR3 has 14 amino acids.

The rearrangement links TRBV5-1 to TRBJ2-2; D is unclear. CDR3 length: 18 residues. Between the trimmed V and J ends, which lost 2 bases and 4 bases, there was a span of 21 bases. Germline V gives CDR1 SGHRS, CDR2 YFSETQ. As DNA, the CDR3 is TGCGCCAGCAGCTTAGGCCTAGGGTCCACATTTCTCACCGGGGAGCTGTTTTTT. Translating gives CASSLGLGSTFLTGELFF.

This clonotype occurred once. V usage is TRBV12-3 or TRBV12-4 and J usage is TRBJ1-6; weak D call: TRBD1 (6 bases). V was pared by 6 bases and J by 2 bases, with 11 bases between. The CDR3 length is 15 residues. In DNA, the CDR3 is TGTGCCAGCAGGCCGGGGGGGCCCTATAATTCACCCCTCCACTTT. It is translated as CASRPGGPYNSPLHF.

This clonotype came up many times. CDR3 residues: CASSSPLYRNEQFF. As DNA, the CDR3 is TGTGCCAGCAGCTCCCCGTTGTATAGAAATGAGCAGTTCTTC. V usage is TRBV7-9 and J usage is TRBJ2-1; no reliable D call. The CDR3 length is 14 residues. V was pared by 4 bases and J by 7 bases, with 14 bases between. Germline V gene lookup returns CDR1 SEHNR and CDR2 FQNEAQ (reference sequence).

This clonotype has just a few counts. V usage is TRBV7-2 and J usage is TRBJ2-5; maybe TRBD2 (6 bases). CDR1 is SGHTA and CDR2 is FQGNSA in the germline V gene. The V end lost 1 base, the J end lost 4 bases, and 10 bases lay between the germline ends. The CDR3 spans 14 residues. CDR3 sequence (DNA): TGTGCCAGCAGCTTAGGGCGGGACGGAGAGACCCAGTACTTC. Translated, it gives CASSLGRDGETQYF. Variable domain in full (rest from reference TRBV7-2 and TRBJ2-5): GAGVSQSPSNKVTEKGKDVELRCDPISGHTALYWYRQSLGQGLEFLIYFQGNSAPDKSGLPSDRFSAERTGGSVSTLTIQRTQQEDSAVYLCASSLGRDGETQYFGPGTRLLVL.

The table lists this clonotype with many counts. This rearrangement joins TRBV5-1 to TRBJ2-7, with 7 bases that match TRBD1. CDR3 length: 14 amino acids. Germline CDR1 SGHRS, CDR2 YFSETQ. Unmatched junction bases numbered 3, after V lost 0 bases and J lost 3 bases. The CDR3 reads CASSLGDSNYEQYV. The CDR3 nucleotides are TGCGCCAGCAGCTTGGGGGACAGCAACTACGAGCAGTACGTC.

A few counts support this clonotype. Because the CDR3's place on the DNA is in doubt, the DNA is left out and the CDR3 is given as listed by TCRdb. The chain couples TRBV3-1 to TRBJ2-1. With termini counted, the CDR3 has 14 amino acids. Germline V gene data show CDR1 as LGHDT and CDR2 as YNNKEL (reference sequence). CDR3 region: CASSQDFGEGEQFF.